This T cell receptor (beta chain) was profiled in a study of shared clonotypes between healthy human individuals. This table comes from immunoSEQ multiplex PCR, and its TCRdb copy is limited to in-frame clones, with some not included. The profile covers over 2 million clones, with 90% to 95% appearing a single time and 0.1% to 0.15% taken by the ten largest. The J segment lost 2 bases and the V segment lost 2 bases, leaving 6 bases of the junction unmatched. Germline CDR1 is MNHNS and CDR2 is SASEGT. CDR3 length equals 16 residues. V and J are TRBV6-1 and TRBJ2-3, with TRBD1 matching 8 bases. Sequenced material: naive CD4+ T cells sorted from blood. The subset was: CD45RA+ positively selected. The clonotype originates from a man in his late teens or twenties in good health. The CDR3 coding sequence is TGTGCCAGCAGTGAACCAGGGGGCTCTCACACAGATACGCAGTATTTT. Amino acid sequence: CASSEPGGSHTDTQYF.